Below, 32 T cell receptor beta chains from the same sample are listed, as sequenced in a study of CD8 T cells in Susac syndrome. An input of roughly 0.5 to 1 ug of RNA was subjected to reverse transcription using random hexamers. TCRdb re-derived calls from the immunoSEQ multiplex PCR reads in MiXCR, one entry per CDR3 protein. The table records about 90,000 distinct CDR3 sequences, 85% to 95% of them present only once. Material: CD8+ T cells from PBMCs. The source is a human donor in good health.

CDR3 DNA sequence: TGTGCCAGCAGGGGAGCAATCTTAGCGGGGCGAGGGGTCCCCTACAATGAGCAGTTCTTC. Translated, it gives CASRGAILAGRGVPYNEQFF. The gene calls are TRBV6-1 and TRBJ2-1, with 8 bases identical to TRBD2. Germline CDR1 reads MNHNS; CDR2 reads SASEGT. CDR3 length: 20 amino acids. V shed 6 bases, J shed 2 bases, and the junction held 21 bases outside the gene matches.

This chain uses TRBV3-1 with TRBJ2-2; D remains ambiguous. This CDR3 comprises 13 residues. V was pared by 1 base and J by 3 bases, with 3 bases between. Germline V gene lookup returns CDR1 LGHDT and CDR2 YNNKEL (reference sequence). Here the CDR3 DNA reads TGTGCCAGCAGCCAAGTAGACACCGGGGAGCTGTTTTTT. Translating it yields CASSQVDTGELFF.

This clonotype was seen only once. The chain links TRBV19 to TRBJ2-2; perhaps TRBD1 as D (6 bases). V gave up 6 bases and J gave up 6 bases, with 8 bases separating them. The germline V gene encodes CDR1 LNHDA and CDR2 SQIVND (reference sequence). The length of the CDR3 is 12 residues. The CDR3 nucleotides read TGTGCCAGTAGATACAGGGCCGGGGAGCTGTTTTTT. Amino acids: CASRYRAGELFF.

This clonotype came up a few times. The chain couples TRBV7-8 to TRBJ2-3; D ambiguous. Germline V gene lookup returns CDR1 SGHVS and CDR2 FQNEAQ. The CDR3 runs to 15 residues. Trimming pared 1 base from V and 0 bases from J, leaving 8 bases between. CDR3 in amino acids: CASSLGTASTDTQYF. DNA of the CDR3: TGTGCCAGCAGCTTAGGCACTGCTAGCACAGATACGCAGTATTTT.

V and J are TRBV13 and TRBJ1-2, with 10 bases aligning to TRBD1. Germline values: CDR1 PRHDT, CDR2 FYEKMQ (reference sequence). The CDR3 spans 15 residues. V lost 3 bases, J lost 8 bases, and 9 bases stayed unmatched. The CDR3 region is CASSFPSGTGEGYTF. The CDR3 coding sequence is TGTGCCAGCAGCTTCCCCAGTGGGACAGGGGAAGGCTACACCTTC.

V usage is TRBV5-6 and J usage is TRBJ1-2; maybe TRBD1 (6 bases). V was trimmed by 0 bases and J by 4 bases, leaving 7 bases between them. Germline CDR1 is SGHDT and CDR2 is YYEEEE. CDR3 size: 13 residues. Here the CDR3 DNA reads TGTGCCAGCAGCTTGGGGGACACCTATGGCTACACCTTC. Translated: CASSLGDTYGYTF.

The chain carries TRBV27 and TRBJ1-6, with no clear D. Trimming removed 5 bases from V and 4 bases from J, with 6 bases in between. Germline loops: CDR1 MNHEY, CDR2 SMNVEV (reference sequence). This CDR3 contains 13 residues. CDR3 bases: TGTGCCAGCAGTCCGGTATATAATTCACCCCTCCACTTT. Its translation is CASSPVYNSPLHF.

This chain uses TRBV4-2 with TRBJ2-1; D might be TRBD1 (5 bases). V lost 2 bases, J lost 6 bases, and 5 bases lay in between. This CDR3 spans 12 amino acids. Germline loops: CDR1 LGHNA, CDR2 YNFKEQ. The CDR3 protein is CASSQRGNEQFF. CDR3 bases: TGTGCCAGCAGCCAAAGGGGCAATGAGCAGTTCTTC.

The chain couples TRBV11-2 to TRBJ2-1; D unclear. The germline V gene encodes CDR1 SGHAT and CDR2 FQNNGV. This CDR3 has 14 residues. Between the trimmed V and J ends, which lost 2 bases and 5 bases, there was a span of 10 bases. CDR3 in amino acids: CASSLWQTHNEQFF. CDR3 nucleotide sequence: TGTGCCAGCAGCTTATGGCAGACCCACAATGAGCAGTTCTTC.

The rearrangement uses TRBV29-1 and TRBJ2-7, with D possibly TRBD1 on 5 matching bases. CDR3 length: 15 residues. V was trimmed by 3 bases and J by 0 bases, leaving 15 bases between them. Germline loops: CDR1 SQVTM, CDR2 ANQGSEA. DNA for the CDR3: TGCAGCGTTGAGCAAACAGGATCTAGCTCCTACGAGCAGTACTTC. Translation: CSVEQTGSSSYEQYF.

The rearrangement links TRBV15 to TRBJ1-5, with D hard to call. CDR1 and CDR2 from the germline V gene are LNHNV and YYDKDF (reference sequence). CDR3 size: 16 residues. Between the trimmed V and J ends, which lost 0 bases and 7 bases, there was a span of 16 bases. The CDR3 DNA follows: TGTGCCACCAGCAGAGATCCGACTACACGCGTCCAGCCCCAGCATTTT. Translating it yields CATSRDPTTRVQPQHF.

This chain joins TRBV6-6 and TRBJ2-2, with no clear D. CDR3 length equals 14 residues. CDR1 and CDR2 from the germline V gene are MNHNY and SVGAGI (reference sequence). Trimming stripped 5 bases from V and 7 bases from J, with 14 bases between. CDR3 DNA sequence: TGTGCCAGCAGTCTCACACTCAGAGACGGGGAGCTGTTTTTT. It translates to CASSLTLRDGELFF.

This chain joins TRBV5-4 and TRBJ2-7; possible D gene TRBD1, 6 bases. Per germline, CDR1 SGHNT and CDR2 YYREEE (reference sequence). Trimming shortened V by 3 bases and J by 0 bases, and 16 bases separated the two germline ends. The CDR3 is 16 amino acids. CDR3 in amino acids: CASSSTGLYLSYEQYF. The DNA for the CDR3 is TGTGCCAGCAGCTCCACAGGGCTTTACCTCTCCTACGAGCAGTACTTC. Filled out from reference TRBV5-4 and TRBJ2-7, the complete variable domain reads ETGVTQSPTHLIKTRGQQVTLRCSSQSGHNTVSWYQQALGQGPQFIFQYYREEENGRGNFPPRFSGLQFPNYSSELNVNALELDDSALYLCASSSTGLYLSYEQYFGPGTRLTVT.

The chain carries TRBV5-6 and TRBJ1-2; D gene unclear. Germline V gene lookup returns CDR1 SGHDT and CDR2 YYEEEE. Trimming took 3 bases from V and 7 from J, leaving 7 bases between them. This CDR3 is built from 11 residues. CDR3 loop: CASSSTSGYTF. DNA for the CDR3: TGTGCCAGCAGCTCCACGAGTGGCTACACCTTC.

The chain recombines TRBV29-1 with TRBJ1-1, with a weak D call TRBD1 (5 bases). V was shortened by 6 bases and J by 4 bases, with 18 bases between the two germline ends. Germline V lookup: CDR1 SQVTM, CDR2 ANQGSEA. There are 14 residues in the CDR3. The CDR3 protein is CSVHDSLRGTEAFF. The DNA of the CDR3 is TGCAGCGTCCACGACAGCCTGAGGGGCACTGAAGCTTTCTTT.

The chain carries TRBV7-9 and TRBJ1-6, with unresolved D. This CDR3 contains 15 residues. V shed 5 bases and J shed 7 bases, with 15 bases lying between them. Germline CDR1 and CDR2: SEHNR and FQNEAQ (reference sequence). The DNA of the CDR3 is TGTGCCAGCAGCCCTGGGGAGTTGTGGAATTCACCCCTCCACTTT. This codes for CASSPGELWNSPLHF.

V is TRBV6-6 and J is TRBJ2-3; TRBD2 aligns across 12 bases. The V segment lost 7 bases and the J segment 7 bases; nucleotides outside the gene matches: 9. The CDR3 loop spans 15 amino acids. Germline CDR1 and CDR2: MNHNY and SVGAGI (reference sequence). The CDR3 DNA is TGTGCCAGCACTCCCCTAGCGGGGGGGCGAAATACGCAGTATTTT. Its protein is CASTPLAGGRNTQYF.

The chain employs TRBV4-1 and TRBJ2-7; a possible D gene is TRBD2 (6 bases). Per the germline V gene, CDR1 is MGHRA and CDR2 is YSYEKL. This CDR3 has 16 amino acids. V was cut by 0 bases and J by 4 bases, with 16 bases left in between. This CDR3 reads CASSQDWRGGAYEQYF. CDR3 bases: TGCGCCAGCAGCCAAGATTGGCGGGGTGGGGCATACGAGCAGTACTTC.

The rearrangement joins TRBV27 to TRBJ1-3; no clear D gene. CDR1 is MNHEY and CDR2 is SMNVEV in the germline V gene (reference sequence). This CDR3 has 14 residues. V shed 6 bases and J shed 0 bases, with 9 bases lying between them. The CDR3 protein is CASRGTLSGNTIYF. As DNA, the CDR3 is TGTGCCAGCAGGGGCACCCTCTCTGGAAACACCATATATTTT.

V is TRBV7-9 and J is TRBJ2-6; 8 bases are a match to TRBD1. Germline values: CDR1 SEHNR, CDR2 FQNEAQ (reference sequence). This CDR3 is 18 amino acids long. With 5 bases clipped from V and 2 bases from J, the junction kept 11 bases outside the gene matches. CDR3 nucleotides: TGTGCCAGCAGCCCTACTGCAGGGGGCGAGGCTGGGGCCAACGTCCTGACTTTC. Its protein is CASSPTAGGEAGANVLTF.

V is TRBV2 and J is TRBJ2-3, with TRBD2 matching over 9 bases. CDR3 length: 15 amino acids. After removal of 6 bases from V and 4 bases from J, the junction contained 8 bases not matched to a gene. The V gene's germline CDR1 is SNHLY and CDR2 FYNNEI. The CDR3 spells CASSLGGGAADTQYF. The CDR3 coding sequence is TGTGCCAGCAGCCTTGGCGGGGGGGCCGCAGATACGCAGTATTTT.

The CDR3: CASSLEARGGETQYF. DNA for the CDR3: TGTGCCAGCAGTTTAGAAGCGCGAGGGGGGGAGACCCAGTACTTC. The chain is built from TRBV12-3 or TRBV12-4 and TRBJ2-5; D is possibly TRBD1 or TRBD2 (6 bases each). V was trimmed by 1 base and J by 5 bases, leaving 14 bases between them. This CDR3 comprises 15 residues.

The chain links TRBV6-2 or TRBV6-3 to TRBJ1-5, with D perhaps matching TRBD1 (6 bases). The germline CDR1 and CDR2 sequences are MNHEY and SVGEGT. The V gene lost 2 bases and the J gene lost 0 bases, with 14 bases spanning the gap. This CDR3 has 17 amino acids. CDR3 region: CASSYVGGDDSNQPQHF. The CDR3 DNA reads as TGTGCCAGCAGTTACGTCGGGGGCGACGATAGCAATCAGCCCCAGCATTTT.

V and J are TRBV9 and TRBJ2-1; TRBD2 matches at 12 bases. Germline-derived CDR1 and CDR2 are SGDLS and YYNGEE. The trim removed 0 bases at V and 4 bases at J, leaving 5 bases unmatched. The CDR3 sequence is 17 residues long. CDR3 coding DNA: TGTGCCAGCAGCGTAGGAGGCGGGACTAGCGGGTACAATGAGCAGTTCTTC. Translation gives CASSVGGGTSGYNEQFF. Full variable domain (rest looked up from reference TRBV9 and TRBJ2-1): DSGVTQTPKHLITATGQRVTLRCSPRSGDLSVYWYQQSLDQGLQFLIQYYNGEERAKGNILERFSAQQFPDLHSELNLSSLELGDSALYFCASSVGGGTSGYNEQFFGPGTRLTVL.

The V gene is TRBV13, the J gene TRBJ2-5; the match to TRBD2 covers 7 bases. J lost 3 bases, V lost 5 bases, and 3 bases had no gene match. This CDR3 is 13 amino acids long. Germline assignment: CDR1 PRHDT and CDR2 FYEKMQ (reference sequence). The CDR3 bases are TGTGCCAGCAGCGAGGGACTAAAAGAGACCCAGTACTTC. Its translation is CASSEGLKETQYF.

This chain links TRBV5-4 with TRBJ1-2; D is perhaps TRBD1 (6 bases). Germline loops: CDR1 SGHNT, CDR2 YYREEE (reference sequence). This CDR3 has 13 residues. V was shortened by 4 bases and J by 8 bases, with 15 bases between the two germline ends. DNA of the CDR3: TGTGCCAGCAGCCAGGGCGGGGGCAAGGGCTACACCTTC. Its translation: CASSQGGGKGYTF.

The genes are TRBV12-5 and TRBJ1-4, with 8 bases fitting TRBD1. Germline trimming cut 5 bases from V and 6 bases from J; bases unmatched to any gene: 8. Germline CDR1 LGHNT, CDR2 FRNRAP. The CDR3 is made up of 15 amino acids. CDR3 sequence (DNA): TGTGCTAGTGGTCGCGACCCGGACAGGGATGAAAAACTGTTTTTT. Translated: CASGRDPDRDEKLFF.

This clonotype occurred a few times. The genes are TRBV6-1 and TRBJ1-2; no definite D call. The V end was cut by 10 bases, the J end by 3 bases, with 6 bases between. This CDR3 contains 10 residues. Germline CDR1 and CDR2: MNHNS and SASEGT. The CDR3 sequence is CATRDYGYTF. As DNA, the CDR3 is TGTGCCACCAGAGACTATGGCTACACCTTC.

The rearrangement joins TRBV4-1 to TRBJ2-7; D is possibly TRBD1 (6 bases). V was clipped by 4 bases and J by 3 bases, with 10 bases between them. Germline loops: CDR1 MGHRA, CDR2 YSYEKL. This CDR3 is built from 13 residues. CDR3 sequence (DNA): TGCGCCAGCAGCCTGACAGGCAACTACGAGCAGTACTTC. It specifies CASSLTGNYEQYF.

This chain uses TRBV7-7 with TRBJ2-5; D unclear. Trimming cost V 1 base and J 5 bases, with 20 bases left between them. The CDR3 is 17 residues long. Germline V gives CDR1 SSHAT, CDR2 FNYEAQ (reference sequence). The CDR3 here is CASSLGPKNPREETQYF. The CDR3 coding sequence is TGTGCCAGCAGCTTAGGGCCTAAAAATCCCAGAGAGGAGACCCAGTACTTC.

The chain has TRBV5-6 and TRBJ1-2, with D uncertain. V dropped 3 bases and J dropped 3 bases, with 6 bases sitting between them. This CDR3 is 12 amino acids long. Germline V gene lookup returns CDR1 SGHDT and CDR2 YYEEEE. The CDR3 bases are TGTGCCAGCAGCTCCGATGACTATGGCTACACCTTC. Encoded protein: CASSSDDYGYTF.

This chain links TRBV19 with TRBJ2-7; D is possibly TRBD2 (7 bases). V lost 5 bases to trimming and J lost 3 bases, with 14 bases between them. The CDR3 covers 14 residues. CDR1 is LNHDA, CDR2 SQIVND, per germline (reference sequence). CDR3 DNA sequence: TGTGCCAGTAGTGCCGCGGGGGCCGACTACGAGCAGTACTTC. Its translation is CASSAAGADYEQYF.